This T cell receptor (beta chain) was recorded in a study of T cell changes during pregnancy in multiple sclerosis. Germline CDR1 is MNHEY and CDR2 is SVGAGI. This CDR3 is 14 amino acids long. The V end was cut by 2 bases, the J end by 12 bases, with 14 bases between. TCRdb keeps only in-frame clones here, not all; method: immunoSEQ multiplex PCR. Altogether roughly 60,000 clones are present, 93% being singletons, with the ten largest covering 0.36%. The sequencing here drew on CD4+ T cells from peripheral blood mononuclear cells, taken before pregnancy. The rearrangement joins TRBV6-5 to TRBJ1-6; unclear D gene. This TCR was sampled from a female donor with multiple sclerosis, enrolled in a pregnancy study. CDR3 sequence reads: CASSYGPGREPLHF. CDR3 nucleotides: TGTGCCAGCAGTTACGGGCCCGGGCGGGAACCCCTCCACTTT.